These 29 T cell receptor beta chains were all obtained from the same sample, sequenced in a study of OX40 agonist ivuxolimab in advanced cancers. Data came from immunoSEQ multiplex PCR; TCRdb stores just in-frame clones and leaves some out. The data show 50,000 to 80,000 clones, about 85% seen once. The source was CD4+ or CD8+ T cells sorted from blood, collected in a trial of the OX40 agonist ivuxolimab. These receptors were obtained from an adult with an advanced solid tumor such as melanoma, head and neck, liver or kidney cancer.

The chain couples TRBV7-3 to TRBJ1-3, with D uncertain. CDR3 length equals 13 residues. V was shortened by 2 bases and J by 3 bases, with 5 bases between the two germline ends. CDR1 is SGHTA, CDR2 FQGTGA, per germline. The CDR3 DNA sequence: TGTGCCAGCAGCTTAGAGGGTGGAAACACCATATATTTT. This translates into CASSLEGGNTIYF.

The V gene is TRBV7-3, the J gene TRBJ2-1; 12 bases agree with TRBD2. The CDR3 consists of 17 residues. Per the germline V gene, CDR1 is SGHTA and CDR2 is FQGTGA. V trimming: 5 bases; J trimming: 7 bases; junction bases outside the gene matches: 12. The CDR3 loop reads CASSQEPRLAGGNEQFF. The DNA of the CDR3 is TGTGCCAGCAGCCAAGAGCCACGGCTAGCGGGAGGGAATGAGCAGTTCTTC.

V and J are TRBV6-1 and TRBJ2-3; 9 bases match TRBD2. Germline V CDR1 and CDR2: MNHNS, SASEGT. After removal of 4 bases from V and 5 bases from J, the junction contained 7 bases not matched to a gene. This CDR3 spans 15 amino acids. For the CDR3, the DNA is TGTGCCAGCAGTGCGTCAGCGGGGGGAAGAGATACGCAGTATTTT. Translation gives CASSASAGGRDTQYF.

The chain links TRBV27 to TRBJ2-7; D assignment may be TRBD1 or TRBD2 (5 bases each). Germline-derived CDR1 and CDR2 are MNHEY and SMNVEV (reference sequence). Between the trimmed V and J ends, which lost 6 bases and 0 bases, there was a span of 18 bases. The CDR3 is made up of 16 amino acids. The DNA for the CDR3 is TGTGCCAGCAGCCCCACCGGGACCCCTAGCTCCTACGAGCAGTACTTC. This sequence encodes CASSPTGTPSSYEQYF.

This clone was detected only once. CDR3 residues: CASSLGQGAGNIQYF. CDR3 DNA sequence: TGTGCCAGCAGCTTGGGACAGGGGGCGGGAAACATTCAGTACTTC. The chain carries TRBV11-3 and TRBJ2-4, with 12 bases identical to TRBD1. Trimming cost V 3 bases and J 6 bases; bases outside gene matches: 3. CDR1 is SGHNT and CDR2 is YENEEA in the germline V gene. The CDR3 length is 15 residues.

The chain is built from TRBV19 and TRBJ1-2; D is unclear. The CDR3 totals 20 residues. Trimming stripped 4 bases from V and 0 bases from J, with 27 bases between. Germline CDR1 reads LNHDA; CDR2 reads SQIVND (reference sequence). This CDR3 is CASSSPTGDAWGTTNYGYTF. Written as DNA, the CDR3 is TGTGCCAGTAGTAGCCCGACGGGAGACGCGTGGGGAACCACTAACTATGGCTACACCTTC. Full variable domain (outside the CDR3, taken from reference TRBV19 and TRBJ1-2): DGGITQSPKYLFRKEGQNVTLSCEQNLNHDAMYWYRQDPGQGLRLIYYSQIVNDFQKGDIAEGYSVSREKKESFPLTVTSAQKNPTAFYLCASSSPTGDAWGTTNYGYTFGSGTRLTVV.

This clone was recorded at least ten times. V and J are TRBV5-1 and TRBJ1-1, with 11 bases that match TRBD1. This CDR3 has 14 amino acids. With 3 bases clipped from V and 4 bases from J, the junction kept 2 bases outside the gene matches. Germline CDR1 SGHRS, CDR2 YFSETQ. CDR3 nucleotides: TGCGCCAGCAGCTGGACAGGGGGCGTCACTGAAGCTTTCTTT. Its protein is CASSWTGGVTEAFF. Supplemented by reference TRBV5-1 and TRBJ1-1, the full variable domain reads KAGVTQTPRYLIKTRGQQVTLSCSPISGHRSVSWYQQTPGQGLQFLFEYFSETQRNKGNFPGRFSGRQFSNSRSEMNVSTLELGDSALYLCASSWTGGVTEAFFGQGTRLTVV.

There are a few counts of this clone. The rearrangement joins TRBV6-5 to TRBJ1-3; D uncertain. V shed 4 bases and J shed 5 bases, with 12 bases lying between them. Germline V gene sequence: CDR1 MNHEY, CDR2 SVGAGI. This CDR3 comprises 14 residues. The CDR3 sequence is CASSSSPGRNTIYF. CDR3 coding DNA: TGTGCCAGCAGTTCATCTCCAGGACGAAACACCATATATTTT.

This chain joins TRBV6-1 and TRBJ2-5, with 10 nucleotides matching TRBD1. Unmatched junction bases numbered 6, after V lost 7 bases and J lost 4 bases. Looked up from germline, CDR1 is MNHNS and CDR2 is SASEGT. The CDR3 is 14 residues long. CDR3: CASTLTGGAETQYF. The CDR3, as DNA: TGTGCCAGCACGTTGACAGGGGGCGCAGAGACCCAGTACTTC.

The chain carries TRBV28 and TRBJ1-1; D is undetermined. Germline-derived CDR1 and CDR2 are MDHEN and SYDVKM. Trimming shortened V by 3 bases and J by 0 bases, and 5 bases separated the two germline ends. The CDR3 loop spans 13 amino acids. Written as DNA, the CDR3 is TGTGCCAGCAGTTTGCCAGTGAACACTGAAGCTTTCTTT. Translated, it gives CASSLPVNTEAFF.

The chain joins TRBV6-1 to TRBJ1-6; the D is unclear. This CDR3 comprises 13 residues. Per the germline V gene, CDR1 is MNHNS and CDR2 is SASEGT. The V end was cut by 2 bases, the J end by 7 bases, with 6 bases between. The CDR3 sequence: CASSERVNSPLHF. In DNA form, the CDR3 reads TGTGCCAGCAGTGAAAGGGTAAATTCACCCCTCCACTTT.

This clone was counted a single time. The chain carries TRBV11-3 and TRBJ2-5, with D perhaps TRBD1 (6 bases). V was clipped by 5 bases and J by 4 bases, with 8 bases between them. The V gene's germline CDR1 is SGHNT and CDR2 YENEEA. This CDR3 has 12 amino acids. The CDR3 DNA follows: TGTGCCAGCAGCGCGGACAGAGAGACCCAGTACTTC. The encoded protein is CASSADRETQYF.

The sample holds a few counts of this clone. The chain uses TRBV5-1 and TRBJ1-1, with D possibly being TRBD1 (5 bases). This CDR3 is built from 17 residues. Germline CDR1 and CDR2: SGHRS and YFSETQ. V shed 0 bases and J shed 0 bases, with 15 bases lying between them. CDR3 amino acids: CASSLARGATMNTEAFF. The CDR3 DNA follows: TGCGCCAGCAGCTTGGCTCGGGGCGCGACCATGAACACTGAAGCTTTCTTT.

J is TRBJ1-1 and V is TRBV7-2, with 7 bases aligning to TRBD1. Germline CDR1 and CDR2: SGHTA and FQGNSA. J lost 1 base, V lost 4 bases, and 6 bases had no gene match. The CDR3 totals 15 residues. The DNA for the CDR3 is TGTGCCAGCAGCTCCTACAGGGGTTCGAACACTGAAGCTTTCTTT. This gives the protein CASSSYRGSNTEAFF.

This clone showed up just a few times. The rearrangement links TRBV7-2 to TRBJ1-5; perhaps TRBD1 as D (6 bases). Trimming stripped 4 bases from V and 1 base from J, with 14 bases between. The V gene's germline CDR1 is SGHTA and CDR2 FQGNSA. The CDR3 runs to 16 residues. CDR3 coding DNA: TGTGCCAGCAGCTCTTTACAGGGAAGGAGCAATCAGCCCCAGCATTTT. It is translated as CASSSLQGRSNQPQHF.

This chain uses TRBV7-8 with TRBJ1-3; D gene ambiguous. V was trimmed by 8 bases and J by 0 bases, leaving 17 bases between them. Germline V CDR1 and CDR2: SGHVS, FQNEAQ. The CDR3 totals 16 residues. CDR3: CASGVSGISSGNTIYF. The CDR3 bases are TGTGCCAGCGGGGTTTCCGGAATCAGCTCTGGAAACACCATATATTTT.

The gene calls are TRBV5-6 and TRBJ1-2; 9 nucleotides line up with TRBD1. V shed 0 bases, J shed 2 bases, and the junction held 5 bases outside the gene matches. Germline loops: CDR1 SGHDT, CDR2 YYEEEE. The CDR3 contains 16 residues. The CDR3: CASSLGWGQGNYGYTF. CDR3 in DNA: TGTGCCAGCAGCTTGGGATGGGGACAGGGCAACTATGGCTACACCTTC. The entire variable domain, with the rest obtained from reference TRBV5-6 and TRBJ1-2, is as follows: DAGVTQSPTHLIKTRGQQVTLRCSPKSGHDTVSWYQQALGQGPQFIFQYYEEEERQRGNFPDRFSGHQFPNYSSELNVNALLLGDSALYLCASSLGWGQGNYGYTFGSGTRLTVV.

This clone was counted a few times. This chain connects TRBV7-9 to TRBJ1-5; 8 bases align to TRBD1. Germline V gene lookup returns CDR1 SEHNR and CDR2 FQNEAQ (reference sequence). The CDR3 extends over 13 amino acids. Trimming at V came to 7 bases and at J to 5 bases, leaving 4 bases not matched to a gene. CDR3: CASTRGLDQPQHF. In DNA, the CDR3 is TGTGCCAGCACCAGGGGGCTTGATCAGCCCCAGCATTTT.

J is TRBJ2-6 and V is TRBV7-9; D call uncertain. V was pared by 2 bases and J by 2 bases, with 4 bases between. The CDR3 spans 14 residues. Germline CDR1 is SEHNR and CDR2 is FQNEAQ (reference sequence). CDR3 sequence reads: CASSLLAGANVLTF. The CDR3 DNA is TGTGCCAGCAGCTTACTAGCTGGGGCCAACGTCCTGACTTTC. Complete variable domain (other parts from reference TRBV7-9 and TRBJ2-6): DTGVSQNPRHKITKRGQNVTFRCDPISEHNRLYWYRQTLGQGPEFLTYFQNEAQLEKSRLLSDRFSAERPKGSFSTLEIQRTEQGDSAMYLCASSLLAGANVLTFGAGSRLTVL.

The chain carries TRBV10-3 and TRBJ1-1, with D unclear. The CDR3 consists of 13 residues. Trimming removed 6 bases at V and 5 bases at J, with 13 bases between. The V gene's germline CDR1 is ENHRY and CDR2 SYGVKD. In DNA, the CDR3 is TGTGCCATCAGCGAGGAGGGAGGGACTGAAGCTTTCTTT. Translating it yields CAISEEGGTEAFF.

The chain employs TRBV28 and TRBJ1-4, with 11 bases fitting TRBD1. Germline CDR1 reads MDHEN; CDR2 reads SYDVKM. V trimming: 3 bases; J trimming: 6 bases; junction bases outside the gene matches: 3. The CDR3 is made up of 15 amino acids. Here the CDR3 DNA reads TGTGCCAGCAGTTTCGCGGGACAGGGGGATGAAAAACTGTTTTTT. This encodes CASSFAGQGDEKLFF.

The chain carries TRBV5-6 and TRBJ2-3, with D uncertain. Trimming removed 4 bases from V and 4 bases from J, with 7 bases in between. The CDR3 spans 12 residues. Germline values: CDR1 SGHDT, CDR2 YYEEEE. CDR3 region: CASSANSDTQYF. The CDR3 DNA sequence: TGTGCCAGCAGCGCGAATTCAGATACGCAGTATTTT.

J is TRBJ2-6 and V is TRBV6-5; possibly TRBD1 for D (7 bases). The CDR3 is 15 amino acids. Trimming cost V 6 bases and J 1 base, with 10 bases left between them. CDR1 is MNHEY and CDR2 is SVGAGI in the germline V gene. CDR3 protein: CASRGGQSGANVLTF. The CDR3, as DNA: TGTGCCAGCAGGGGGGGACAGTCTGGGGCCAACGTCCTGACTTTC.

The CDR3 DNA is TGTGCCAGCACTTTGTCGGGTGGTTACAATCAGCCCCAGCATTTT. The encoded protein is CASTLSGGYNQPQHF. V and J are TRBV6-1 and TRBJ1-5; unclear D gene. V was shortened by 7 bases and J by 3 bases, with 16 bases between the two germline ends. Germline V gene lookup returns CDR1 MNHNS and CDR2 SASEGT. The CDR3 runs to 15 residues.

The chain couples TRBV6-1 to TRBJ2-1; a possible D gene is TRBD2 (6 bases). The V end was cut by 6 bases, the J end by 6 bases, with 15 bases between. Looked up from germline, CDR1 is MNHNS and CDR2 is SASEGT. This CDR3 spans 14 amino acids. The CDR3 sequence: CASSRNGRGNEQFF. DNA of the CDR3: TGTGCCAGCAGCCGAAACGGGAGAGGCAATGAGCAGTTCTTC.

The chain is built from TRBV10-3 and TRBJ1-5, with D perhaps matching TRBD1 (6 bases). From germline, CDR1 is ENHRY and CDR2 SYGVKD. CDR3 length: 14 amino acids. Between the trimmed V and J ends, which lost 7 bases and 0 bases, there was a span of 10 bases. CDR3 nucleotide sequence: TGTGCCATCACGGACAGTTATAGCAATCAGCCCCAGCATTTT. It translates to CAITDSYSNQPQHF.

The V and J genes are TRBV5-6 and TRBJ2-3, with TRBD1 identical over 10 bases. The CDR3 is 15 amino acids. CDR1 SGHDT and CDR2 YYEEEE come from the germline V gene. Trimming took 6 bases from V and 6 from J; bases not matched to a gene: 10. The chain's CDR3 is CASILSGTGVDTQYF. CDR3 nucleotide sequence: TGTGCCAGCATCCTTTCCGGGACAGGGGTCGATACGCAGTATTTT.

This clone was found once. CDR3 DNA sequence: TGTGCCATCAGTGAGTACACAGGAACTGGAAACACCATATATTTT. This encodes CAISEYTGTGNTIYF. The chain joins TRBV10-3 to TRBJ1-3; D may be TRBD1 (5 bases). Germline V gives CDR1 ENHRY, CDR2 SYGVKD. The CDR3 is made up of 15 amino acids. V lost 1 base, J lost 2 bases, and 9 bases lay in between.

Turning to this clone: This sample includes further DNA sequences coding for the same CDR3. The gene calls are TRBV7-2 and TRBJ2-7; TRBD2 matches 11 bases. V lost 1 base and J lost 6; bases outside the gene matches: 5. This CDR3 has 15 amino acids. The germline V gene has CDR1 SGHTA and CDR2 FQGNSA. The CDR3 DNA follows: TGTGCCAGCAGCTTAGGTTTAGCGGGGGGGGTCGAGCAGTACTTC. Protein sequence: CASSLGLAGGVEQYF. Variable domain in full (rest from reference TRBV7-2 and TRBJ2-7): GAGVSQSPSNKVTEKGKDVELRCDPISGHTALYWYRQSLGQGLEFLIYFQGNSAPDKSGLPSDRFSAERTGGSVSTLTIQRTQQEDSAVYLCASSLGLAGGVEQYFGPGTRLTVT.